This T cell receptor (beta chain) was sequenced for a study of beta chain features in type 1 diabetes (dated by TCRdb to 2016 to 2018). Study-wide context: Patients and healthy donors did not differ in mean age, gender distribution, total cell number or subset yield. Across all samples, almost 110 million sorted cells were examined, and cell number per subset correlated strongly with RNA yield. The study compared the TCRB repertoires of sorted circulating CD4+ T cell subsets in recently diagnosed type 1 diabetes patients with those in matched healthy donors. Regulatory and stem cell-like memory subsets were isolated from only 8 patients and roughly 8 healthy donors, whereas naive and central memory subsets came from all 30 or so donors.

Each donor gave one peripheral blood draw, averaging roughly 0.11 L, which was collected into heparinised tubes. Naive, central memory, regulatory and stem cell-like memory CD4+ T cells were sorted on a BD FACSAria II using a panel including CD45RO, CCR7, CD25, CD127, CD95 and CD27. Purity was above 95% for every sorted population. PBMCs were isolated right away by Lymphoprep density gradient centrifugation and were stained directly, without culture. Samples were stained and sorted in pairs, with one healthy donor and one patient per experiment, so that batch effects were minimized. The High Capacity cDNA Reverse Transcription Kit was used to reverse transcribe all of the isolated RNA, meaning that expressed TCRB transcripts were what got sequenced. Naive, central memory and regulatory T cell samples underwent deep immunoSEQ sequencing, averaging roughly 3.5 million total reads per sample. After sorted cells were lysed in RLT buffer, RNA was extracted with DNase-treated RNeasy Micro or Mini kits, with the choice depending on cell number. Each cell subset was processed on its own to prevent cross-contamination, while patient and healthy donor samples were processed together. The immunoSEQ multiplex PCR was used to amplify TCRB sequences from cDNA, yielding 87-bp fragments that span the CDR3 region. The amplicons were sequenced using the Illumina HiSeq platform. The source study handled its data this way. Synthetic template baselines were used to correct PCR bias computationally, reads within Hamming distance 2 were collapsed together, and singletons that could not be merged were discarded. Reads were aligned against IMGT to assign V, D and J genes, CDR3 length and insertions or deletions at six rearrangement sites. Within each subset, clonotype counts were normalized to the number of sorted cells before true diversity and Gini coefficients were calculated with the tcR R package. Repertoire sharing was quantified using the overlap coefficient calculated on TCRB nucleotide sequences. Out-of-frame TCRB sequences from naive cells were analyzed as a proxy for the pre-selection repertoire. Here the immuneACCESS table is served through TCRdb, limited to in-frame sequences with V and J called. Missing clones are a known gap in these copies; in checked studies unresolved V genes cover under half, and the rest lacks a known reason. The DNA gave D and trimming, while V, J and clone size come from that table. Recorded for this sample are hundreds of thousands of clones; 15% to 18% of them occurred a single time. The ten largest clones take up about 0.097% of the sample.

A remark on this clone: This clone's antigen is unknown. Base qualities were left out, and no much larger clone turns up one base away.

Results the study describes overall, beyond this receptor: PCR may preferentially amplify shorter templates, but because patient and control samples were amplified and corrected together, any resulting skew would affect both groups equally. Because cDNA rather than genomic DNA was sequenced, highly expressing activated cells could have been over-represented, although no difference in activation and CD3 levels was found between groups. At VDJ recombination sites, type 1 diabetes patients had fewer insertions and more deleted nucleotides, which implies abnormalities in thymic rearrangement. Because small numbers of individuals were included in the HLA sub-analyses, any influence of HLA type on TCRB rearrangement was left unresolved. Naive, central memory and regulatory TCRB repertoires appeared more similar among patients than among healthy donors. In all four CD4+ subsets, TCRB CDR3 length was moderately but significantly shorter in type 1 diabetes patients.

The cysteine opens and the phenylalanine closes a CDR3 of 13 amino acids. This entry keeps only the CDR3 DNA: 39 bases, framed from base 1. CDR1 KGHSH and CDR2 LQKENI are derived from the germline V gene. V is shortened by 1 base, J by 5 bases, and the region joining them spans 8 bases. The TCR was taken from a young man in good health. The sample comprised naive CD4+ T cells from blood. The cell subset or site label on this specimen signifies: true naive CD4+ T cells. The rearranged segments are TRBV18 and TRBJ2-5, with a tentative D gene TRBD1 over 5 matching bases. The base sequence is TGTGCCAGCTCACCACGAGCAGGGGAGACCCAGTACTTC. This translates into CASSPRAGETQYF.